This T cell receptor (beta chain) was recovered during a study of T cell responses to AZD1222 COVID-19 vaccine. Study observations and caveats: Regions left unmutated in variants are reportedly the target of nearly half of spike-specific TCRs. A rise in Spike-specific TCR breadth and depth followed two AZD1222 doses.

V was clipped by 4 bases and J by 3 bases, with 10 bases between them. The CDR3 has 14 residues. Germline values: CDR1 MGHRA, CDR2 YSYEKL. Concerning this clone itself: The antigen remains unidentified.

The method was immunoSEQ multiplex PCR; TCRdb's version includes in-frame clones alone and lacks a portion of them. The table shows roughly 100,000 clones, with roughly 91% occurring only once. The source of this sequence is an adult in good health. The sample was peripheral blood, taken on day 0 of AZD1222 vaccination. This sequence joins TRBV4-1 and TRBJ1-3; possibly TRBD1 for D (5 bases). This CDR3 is CASSPRGIGNTIYF. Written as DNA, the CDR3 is TGCGCCAGCAGCCCGAGGGGAATTGGAAACACCATATATTTT.